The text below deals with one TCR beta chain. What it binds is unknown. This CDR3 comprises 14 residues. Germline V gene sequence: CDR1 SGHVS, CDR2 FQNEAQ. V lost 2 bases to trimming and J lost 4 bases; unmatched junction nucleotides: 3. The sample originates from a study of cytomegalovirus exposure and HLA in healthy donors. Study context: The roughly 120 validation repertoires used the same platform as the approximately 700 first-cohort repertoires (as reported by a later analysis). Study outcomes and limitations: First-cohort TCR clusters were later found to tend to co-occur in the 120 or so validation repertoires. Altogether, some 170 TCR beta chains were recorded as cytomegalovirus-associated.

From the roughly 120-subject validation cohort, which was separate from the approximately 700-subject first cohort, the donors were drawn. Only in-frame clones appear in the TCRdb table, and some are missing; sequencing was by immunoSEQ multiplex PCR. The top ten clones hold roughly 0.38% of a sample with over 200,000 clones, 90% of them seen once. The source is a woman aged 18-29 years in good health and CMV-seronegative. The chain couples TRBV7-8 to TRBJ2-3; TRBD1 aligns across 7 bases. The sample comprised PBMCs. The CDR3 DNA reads TGTGCCAGCAGCTTACGCCAGGGGGCAGATACGCAGTATTTT. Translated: CASSLRQGADTQYF.